This T cell receptor beta chain was recovered during a study of blood T cell repertoires in COVID-19. Study at large: In each case, the material was cDNA or gDNA derived from T cells, B-cell-depleted T cells, or PBMCs.

Under the authors' procedure: Estimated nucleated cell counts came from reference gene primer amplification. Some clones are missing from TCRdb's copy, which holds only in-frame ones; the method was immunoSEQ multiplex PCR. That table gives V, J and clone size, and the DNA gave D and trimming. This sample has 95,000 to 100,000 clones; around 84% occur once, and the top ten carry 15% to 20%. CDR1 is LNHDA and CDR2 is SQIVND in the germline V gene (reference sequence). Trimming stripped 7 bases from V and 0 bases from J, with 9 bases between. The CDR3 is 13 residues long. This TCR was recovered from a woman aged 55-70 years with acute or convalescent COVID-19. The chain uses TRBV19 and TRBJ1-1, with D hard to call. Sequenced material: peripheral blood. The CDR3 DNA is TGTGCCAGTAATCCGGGGATGAACACTGAAGCTTTCTTT. Amino acids: CASNPGMNTEAFF.